The clone carrying this TCR beta chain was seen at least ten times. The target antigen is unknown. The lymph nodes were axillary draining lymph nodes from breast cancer patients. This record belongs to a study of breast tumors, draining lymph nodes, adjacent tissues. CDR3 size: 14 residues. From germline, CDR1 is DFQATT and CDR2 SNEGSKA (reference sequence). Trimming left V 3 bases short and J 2 bases short, with 14 bases between. TCRdb fed the multiplex PCR reads into MiXCR, producing one record per CDR3 protein. The sample includes about 200,000 distinct CDR3 sequences, about 34% of them seen just once. Study observations and caveats: Tumors had less TCR diversity than lymph nodes, more than nontumor tissue.

Sequenced: axillary lymph node tissue. The genes are TRBV20-1 and TRBJ2-7; a weak D match, TRBD1 (5 bases). The clonotype comes from a female donor with breast cancer. Some clones in this sample may be carry-over from other donors' samples. DNA of the CDR3: TGCAGTGCTAGGAAACAGGAATTAACCTACGAGCAGTACTTC. As protein: CSARKQELTYEQYF.